The rows below give T cell receptor beta chains drawn from one sample of a study of cytomegalovirus exposure and HLA in healthy donors. Sequencing used immunoSEQ multiplex PCR; TCRdb keeps in-frame clones, though not all of them. In the table there are almost 95,000 clones, 50% to 75% of which are singletons. The sequenced material came from PBMCs. The receptors derive from a man aged 25 to 45 in good health and CMV-seronegative. Both conserved end residues are part of each CDR3. The order of the fields is CDR3 DNA, CDR3 protein, J gene, clone size, V gene, D gene. D genes are given only for firm matches. Clone size, where shown, is once, few, many, or a class for clones that have expanded.

TGTGCCAGCAGTTACATGCCGGGACAGGGACCAGATACGCAGTATTTT | CASSYMPGQGPDTQYF | TRBJ2-3 | NA | TRBV6-5 | TRBD1
TGTGCCAGCAGCTTCGGGACTACCTACGAGCAGTACTTC | CASSFGTTYEQYF | TRBJ2-7 | NA | TRBV7-2 | TRBD2
TGTGCCAGCAGTAGGGGACAGGGGACGGAAAAACTGTTTTTT | CASSRGQGTEKLFF | TRBJ1-4 | NA | TRBV2 | TRBD1
TGCGCCAGCTGGGGAATTCCGAGGGACAGGGGTGAAAAACTGTTTTTT | CASWGIPRDRGEKLFF | TRBJ1-4 | few | TRBV10-1 | TRBD1
TGTGCCAGCAGCTTAGCCTACGGTGACACCGGGGAGCTGTTTTTT | CASSLAYGDTGELFF | TRBJ2-2 | NA | TRBV7-6 | NA
TGTGCCAGCAGTGTACAGGGGATAGGCGTAAGCGAGCAGTACTTC | CASSVQGIGVSEQYF | TRBJ2-7 | NA | TRBV25-1 | TRBD1
TGCGCCAGCAGCTTGGGGGACAGCACATACAATGAGCAGTTCTTC | CASSLGDSTYNEQFF | TRBJ2-1 | NA | TRBV5-1 | TRBD1
TGCGCCAGCAGCTTGGCCATGAGCGGGGCGTACAATGAGCAGTTCTTC | CASSLAMSGAYNEQFF | TRBJ2-1 | once | TRBV5-1 | TRBD2
TGTTCCAGCAGCTTAGGAAGTGGGGGCCAGGAGACCCAGTACTTC | CSSSLGSGGQETQYF | TRBJ2-5 | NA | TRBV7-9 | NA
TGTGCCAGCACCTCAGACAGGGGGAAAGAGCAGTACTTC | CASTSDRGKEQYF | TRBJ2-7 | NA | TRBV28 | TRBD1
TGTGCCAGTAGGGCGACAGGGGGCTCGGGCGGGGAGCTGTTTTTT | CASRATGGSGGELFF | TRBJ2-2 | once | TRBV19 | TRBD1
TGTGCCAGCTCTGCCGCTAGCGGGAGCTACGAGCAGTACTTC | CASSAASGSYEQYF | TRBJ2-7 | NA | TRBV7-2 | TRBD2
TGTGCCAGTAGTATATCCTCAGGGGAGAACTATGGCTACACCTTC | CASSISSGENYGYTF | TRBJ1-2 | NA | TRBV19 | NA
TGTGCCAGCAGTTACAGAAGTACAGGTACCAACTACGAGCAGTACTTC | CASSYRSTGTNYEQYF | TRBJ2-7 | NA | TRBV6-5 | NA
TGTGCCAGCAGTGAGCAGGGAGGAAGCAATCAGCCCCAGCATTTT | CASSEQGGSNQPQHF | TRBJ1-5 | NA | TRBV6-4 | NA
TGCGCCAGCAGTCTCGGGACTGAAGCTTTCTTT | CASSLGTEAFF | TRBJ1-1 | few | TRBV5-1 | NA
TGTGCCAGCAGCCCATCGCGACAGGACCTCGGCTATGGCTACACCTTC | CASSPSRQDLGYGYTF | TRBJ1-2 | NA | TRBV9 | NA
TGTGCCAGCAGCTTAGTGGGCAGGGCGGACTATGGCTACACCTTC | CASSLVGRADYGYTF | TRBJ1-2 | NA | TRBV7-9 | NA
TGTGCCAGCAGCTTGGCCAACATTCCTGGCTACACCTTC | CASSLANIPGYTF | TRBJ1-2 | NA | TRBV11-2 | NA
TGCGCCAGCAGCCAAGAAGGGGCCGATCAGCCCCAGCATTTT | CASSQEGADQPQHF | TRBJ1-5 | medium-sized | TRBV4-1 | NA
TGTGCCAGCAGACATCACTCCGACAGGGGACTCAGGAATGAGCAGTTCTTC | CASRHHSDRGLRNEQFF | TRBJ2-1 | NA | TRBV27 | TRBD1
TGTGCCTGGAGTGCGAACAGGGGCGTAGGCGGGCACACTGAAGCTTTCTTT | CAWSANRGVGGHTEAFF | TRBJ1-1 | NA | TRBV30 | TRBD1
TGTGCCATCAGTGAGTCTCGCCTAGCGGGGGCCCGGAACACCGGGGAGCTGTTTTTT | CAISESRLAGARNTGELFF | TRBJ2-2 | NA | TRBV10-3 | TRBD2
TGTGCCAGCAGTTACTCATCGGGATTGGGGTCCTACGAGCAGTACTTC | CASSYSSGLGSYEQYF | TRBJ2-7 | NA | TRBV6-6 | NA
TGCAGCGTTGAAATTCAGGGAAGATACACAGATACGCAGTATTTT | CSVEIQGRYTDTQYF | TRBJ2-3 | NA | TRBV29-1 | NA
TGTGCCAGCAGCAAAGTTTACGGGGAGACGAACACCGGGGAGCTGTTTTTT | CASSKVYGETNTGELFF | TRBJ2-2 | few | TRBV21-1 | NA
TGTGCCAGCAGCGCAGTGGCGGGGGCCACAGATACGCAGTATTTT | CASSAVAGATDTQYF | TRBJ2-3 | NA | TRBV7-2 | NA
TGCGCCAGCAGCCAAGGAGGAGGGGATTACAATGAGCAGTTCTTC | CASSQGGGDYNEQFF | TRBJ2-1 | NA | TRBV4-3 | NA
TGCGCCAGCAGCTCCAGCGGGGGCGGAGTGTGGGAGCAGTACTTC | CASSSSGGGVWEQYF | TRBJ2-7 | few | TRBV5-1 | TRBD2
TGTGCCAGTAGCCACTGGGGACAGGGGGGTGAGGAGACCCAGTACTTC | CASSHWGQGGEETQYF | TRBJ2-5 | NA | TRBV19 | TRBD1
TGTGCCAGCAGTTGGGAGGGTCCTTCCTACGAGCAGTACTTC | CASSWEGPSYEQYF | TRBJ2-7 | few | TRBV6-5 | TRBD2
TGTGCCAGCAGGACCCAGGGGGAAGCTTTCTTT | CASRTQGEAFF | TRBJ1-1 | few | TRBV6-6 | NA
TGTGCCAGCAGCCCCGGCTCCTACAATGAGCAGTTCTTC | CASSPGSYNEQFF | TRBJ2-1 | NA | TRBV9 | NA
TGTGCAAGTCGCTTCCCTACAGGGAAGAAGGGCTATGGCTACACCTTC | CASRFPTGKKGYGYTF | TRBJ1-2 | NA | TRBV12-2 | NA